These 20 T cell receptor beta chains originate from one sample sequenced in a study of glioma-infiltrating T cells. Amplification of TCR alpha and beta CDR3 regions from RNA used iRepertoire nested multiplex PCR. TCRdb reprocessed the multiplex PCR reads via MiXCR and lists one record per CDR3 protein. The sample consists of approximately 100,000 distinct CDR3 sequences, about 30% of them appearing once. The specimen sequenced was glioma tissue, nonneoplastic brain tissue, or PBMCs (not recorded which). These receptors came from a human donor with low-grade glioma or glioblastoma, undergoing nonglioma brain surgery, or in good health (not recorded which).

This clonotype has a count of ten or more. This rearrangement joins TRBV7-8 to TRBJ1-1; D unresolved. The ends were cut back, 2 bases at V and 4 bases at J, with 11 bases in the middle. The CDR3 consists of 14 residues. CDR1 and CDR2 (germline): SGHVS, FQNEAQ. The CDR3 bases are TGTGCCAGCAGCTTACATTTTGTGCCCACTGAAGCTTTCTTT. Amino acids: CASSLHFVPTEAFF.

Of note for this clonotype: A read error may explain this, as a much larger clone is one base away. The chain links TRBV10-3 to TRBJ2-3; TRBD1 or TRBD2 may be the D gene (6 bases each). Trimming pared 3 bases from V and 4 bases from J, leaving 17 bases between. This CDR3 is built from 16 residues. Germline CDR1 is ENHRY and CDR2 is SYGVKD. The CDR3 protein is CAISDTRGGFPDTQYF. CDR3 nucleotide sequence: TGTGCCATCAGTGACACTAGAGGGGGGTTCCCAGATACGCAGTATTTT.

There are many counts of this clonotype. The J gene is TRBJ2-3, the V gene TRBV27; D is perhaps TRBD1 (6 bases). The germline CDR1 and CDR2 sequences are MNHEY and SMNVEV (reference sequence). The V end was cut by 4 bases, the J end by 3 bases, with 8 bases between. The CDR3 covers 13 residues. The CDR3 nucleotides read TGTGCCAGCAGTTCAACAGGGACAGATACGCAGTATTTT. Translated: CASSSTGTDTQYF.

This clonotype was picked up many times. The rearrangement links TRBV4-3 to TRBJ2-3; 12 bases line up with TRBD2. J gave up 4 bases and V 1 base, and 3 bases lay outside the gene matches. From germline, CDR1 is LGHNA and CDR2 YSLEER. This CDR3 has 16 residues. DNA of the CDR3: TGCGCCAGCAGCCAAGGAAGGACTAGCGGGGCAGATACGCAGTATTTT. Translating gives CASSQGRTSGADTQYF.

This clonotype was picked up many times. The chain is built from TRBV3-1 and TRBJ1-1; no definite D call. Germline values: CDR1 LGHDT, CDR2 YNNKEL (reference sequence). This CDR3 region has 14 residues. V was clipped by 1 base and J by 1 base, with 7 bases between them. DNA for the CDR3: TGTGCCAGCAGCCAAGTCGGGTCGAACACTGAAGCTTTCTTT. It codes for CASSQVGSNTEAFF.

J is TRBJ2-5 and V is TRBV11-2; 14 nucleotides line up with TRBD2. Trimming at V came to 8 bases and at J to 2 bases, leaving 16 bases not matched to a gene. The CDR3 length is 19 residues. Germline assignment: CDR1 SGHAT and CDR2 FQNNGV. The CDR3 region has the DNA TGTGCCAGCGGCCTTCTGCCGGGACTAGCGGGGGCGGGGCAAGAGACCCAGTACTTC. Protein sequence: CASGLLPGLAGAGQETQYF.

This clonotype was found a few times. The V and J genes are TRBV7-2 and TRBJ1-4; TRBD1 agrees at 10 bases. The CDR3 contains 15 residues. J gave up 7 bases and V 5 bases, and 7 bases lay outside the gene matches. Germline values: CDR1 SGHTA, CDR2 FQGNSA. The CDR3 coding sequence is TGTGCCAGCAGCCCAAGGACAGGGGGAAGTGAAAAACTGTTTTTT. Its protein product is CASSPRTGGSEKLFF.

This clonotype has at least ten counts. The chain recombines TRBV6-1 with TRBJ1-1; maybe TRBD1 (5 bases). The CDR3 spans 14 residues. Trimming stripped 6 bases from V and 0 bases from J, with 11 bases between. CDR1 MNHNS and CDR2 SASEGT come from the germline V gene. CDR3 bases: TGTGCCAGCAGCCGCGGGGGGGTGAACACTGAAGCTTTCTTT. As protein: CASSRGGVNTEAFF.

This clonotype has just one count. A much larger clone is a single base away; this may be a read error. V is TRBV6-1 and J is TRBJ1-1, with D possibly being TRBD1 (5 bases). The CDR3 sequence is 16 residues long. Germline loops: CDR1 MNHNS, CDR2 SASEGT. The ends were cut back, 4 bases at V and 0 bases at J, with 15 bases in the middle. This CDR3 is CASSGGIVSMNTEAFF. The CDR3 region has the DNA TGTGCCAGCAGTGGGGGGATAGTATCGATGAACACTGAAGCTTTCTTT.

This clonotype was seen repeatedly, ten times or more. CDR3 in DNA: TGTGCCATCCGCCCGCTAGCGGGGGGGGTAAATGAGCAGTTCTTC. This codes for CAIRPLAGGVNEQFF. The chain has TRBV2 and TRBJ2-1; 12 bases match TRBD2. Germline-derived CDR1 and CDR2 are SNHLY and FYNNEI. V lost 10 bases, J lost 7 bases, and 11 bases stayed unmatched. The CDR3 length is 15 residues.

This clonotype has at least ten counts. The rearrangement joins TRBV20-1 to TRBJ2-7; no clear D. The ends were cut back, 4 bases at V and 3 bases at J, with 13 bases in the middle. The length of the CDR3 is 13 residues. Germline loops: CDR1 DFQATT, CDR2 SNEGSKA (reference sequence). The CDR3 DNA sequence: TGCAGTGCTAACGGAAATGGGAACTACGAGCAGTACTTC. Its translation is CSANGNGNYEQYF.

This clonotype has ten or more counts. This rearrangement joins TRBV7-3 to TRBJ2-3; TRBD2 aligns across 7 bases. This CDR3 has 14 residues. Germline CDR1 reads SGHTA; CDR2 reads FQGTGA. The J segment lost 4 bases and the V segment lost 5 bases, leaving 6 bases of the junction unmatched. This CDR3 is CASSGAGWADTQYF. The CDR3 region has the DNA TGTGCCAGCAGCGGAGCGGGGTGGGCAGATACGCAGTATTTT.

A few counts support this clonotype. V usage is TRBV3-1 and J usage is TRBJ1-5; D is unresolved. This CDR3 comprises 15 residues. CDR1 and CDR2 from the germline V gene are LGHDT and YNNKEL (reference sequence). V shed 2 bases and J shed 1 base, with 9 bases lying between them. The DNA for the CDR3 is TGTGCCAGCAGCCAACGGGGTACGAGCAATCAGCCCCAGCATTTT. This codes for CASSQRGTSNQPQHF. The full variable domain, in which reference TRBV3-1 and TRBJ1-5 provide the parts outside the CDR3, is DTAVSQTPKYLVTQMGNDKSIKCEQNLGHDTMYWYKQDSKKFLKIMFSYNNKELIINETVPNRFSPKSPDKAHLNLHINSLELGDSAVYFCASSQRGTSNQPQHFGDGTRLSIL.

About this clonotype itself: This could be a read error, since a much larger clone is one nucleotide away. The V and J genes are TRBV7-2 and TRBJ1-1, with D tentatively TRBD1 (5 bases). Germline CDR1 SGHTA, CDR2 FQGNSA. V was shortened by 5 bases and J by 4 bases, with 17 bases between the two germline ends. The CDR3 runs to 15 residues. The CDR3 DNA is TGTGCCAGCAGCGGTACCGGACACCGGCCCACTGAAGCTTTCTTT. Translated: CASSGTGHRPTEAFF.

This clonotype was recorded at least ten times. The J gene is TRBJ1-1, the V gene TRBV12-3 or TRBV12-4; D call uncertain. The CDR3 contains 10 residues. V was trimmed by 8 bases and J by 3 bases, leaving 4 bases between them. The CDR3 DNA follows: TGTGCCAGCGGAGACACTGAAGCTTTCTTT. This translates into CASGDTEAFF.

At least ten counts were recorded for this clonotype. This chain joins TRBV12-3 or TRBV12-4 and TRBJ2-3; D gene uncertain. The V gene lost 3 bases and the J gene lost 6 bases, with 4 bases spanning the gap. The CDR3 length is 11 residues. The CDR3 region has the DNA TGTGCCAGCAGTTTTGTTGATACGCAGTATTTT. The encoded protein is CASSFVDTQYF.

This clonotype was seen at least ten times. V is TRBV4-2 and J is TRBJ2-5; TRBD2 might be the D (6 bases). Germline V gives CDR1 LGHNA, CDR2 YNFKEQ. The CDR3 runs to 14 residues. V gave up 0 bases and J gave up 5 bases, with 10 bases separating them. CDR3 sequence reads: CASSQDRAGETQYF. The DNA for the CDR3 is TGTGCCAGCAGCCAAGACAGGGCGGGGGAGACCCAGTACTTC.

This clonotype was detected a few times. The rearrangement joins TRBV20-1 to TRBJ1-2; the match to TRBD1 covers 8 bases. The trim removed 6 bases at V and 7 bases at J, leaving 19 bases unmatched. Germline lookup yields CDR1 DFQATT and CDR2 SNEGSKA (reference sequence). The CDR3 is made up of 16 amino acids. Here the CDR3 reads CSASPVEAGGLAGYTF. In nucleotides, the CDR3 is TGCAGTGCCTCCCCGGTGGAGGCAGGGGGCCTGGCTGGCTACACCTTC.

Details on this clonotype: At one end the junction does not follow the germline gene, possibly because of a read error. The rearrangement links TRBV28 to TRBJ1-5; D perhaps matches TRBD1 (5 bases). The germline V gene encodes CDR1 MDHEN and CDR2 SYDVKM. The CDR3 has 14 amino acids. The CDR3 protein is CAGSKDSLNQPQHF. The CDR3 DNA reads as TGTGCCGGCAGTAAAGACAGCTTGAATCAGCCCCAGCATTTT. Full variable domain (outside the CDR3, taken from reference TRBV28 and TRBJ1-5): DVKVTQSSRYLVKRTGEKVFLECVQDMDHENMFWYRQDPGLGLRLIYFSYDVKMKEKGDIPEGYSVSREKKERFSLILESASTNQTSMYLCAGSKDSLNQPQHFGDGTRLSIL.

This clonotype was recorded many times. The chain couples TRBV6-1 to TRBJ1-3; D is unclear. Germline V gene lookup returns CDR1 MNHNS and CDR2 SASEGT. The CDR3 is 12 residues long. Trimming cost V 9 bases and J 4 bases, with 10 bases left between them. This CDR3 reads CASGMSGNTIYF. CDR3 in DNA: TGTGCCAGTGGTATGAGCGGAAACACCATATATTTT.